This TCR beta chain was profiled in a study of cytomegalovirus exposure and HLA in healthy donors. Study-level background: Unique TCR beta sequences numbering some 120 million came from about 179 million T cells in an earlier analysis.

V was clipped by 5 bases and J by 5 bases, with 16 bases between them. The CDR3 is made up of 15 amino acids. Germline V CDR1 and CDR2: SGHTA, FQGNSA. Primers: 60 Vbeta forward and 13 Jbeta reverse. Assay: immunoSEQ multiplex PCR; the TCRdb copy retains only in-frame clones and omits some. The sample yields about 98,000 clones, roughly 70% seen once. This sequence was found in a man aged 45 to 65 in good health and CMV-seronegative. The chain has TRBV7-2 and TRBJ2-1; no clear D. The sequenced sample was PBMCs. The DNA for the CDR3 is TGTGCCAGCAGCACGTATAGTGCCTTCGACAATGAGCAGTTCTTC. Residues: CASSTYSAFDNEQFF.